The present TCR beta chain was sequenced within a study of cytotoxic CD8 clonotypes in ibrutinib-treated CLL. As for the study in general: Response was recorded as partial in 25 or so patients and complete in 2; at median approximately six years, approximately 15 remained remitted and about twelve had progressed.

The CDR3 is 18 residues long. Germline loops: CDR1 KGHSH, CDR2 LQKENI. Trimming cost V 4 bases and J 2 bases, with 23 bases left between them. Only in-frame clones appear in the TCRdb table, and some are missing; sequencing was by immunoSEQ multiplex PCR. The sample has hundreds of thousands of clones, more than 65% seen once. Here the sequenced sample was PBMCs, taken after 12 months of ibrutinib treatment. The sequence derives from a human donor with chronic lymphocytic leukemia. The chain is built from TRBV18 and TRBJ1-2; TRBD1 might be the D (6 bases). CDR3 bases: TGTGCCAGCTCACATATGATGGGCGTAGGGGGAGAGAACTATGGCTACACCTTC. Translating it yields CASSHMMGVGGENYGYTF.